This is a list of T cell receptor beta chains from one sample in a study of cytomegalovirus exposure and HLA in healthy donors. Clones were read by immunoSEQ multiplex PCR, and TCRdb kept only the in-frame ones, dropping some. This table has tens of thousands of clones, about 94% appearing once. The specimen was PBMCs. The origin of the receptors is a man aged 18 to 35 in good health and CMV-seropositive. CDR3s include the opening cysteine and the closing phenylalanine or tryptophan. A D gene is named only where the DNA matches it firmly. Where a row states a size, it is once, few, many or the class of an expanded clone; other rows omit it.

v_call	j_call	d_call	clone_size	cdr3_nt	cdr3_aa
TRBV5-1	TRBJ2-7	TRBD1	NA	TGCGCCAGCAGCACTACGGGACAGGGTGTCTACGAGCAGTACTTC	CASSTTGQGVYEQYF
TRBV9	TRBJ1-2	NA	NA	TGTGCCAGCAGCACAGGGAGTGGAGGCTACACCTTC	CASSTGSGGYTF
TRBV5-4	TRBJ1-4	NA	NA	TGTGCCAGCAGCATAGAGGGTCACTCCCACGAAAAACTGTTTTTT	CASSIEGHSHEKLFF
TRBV29-1	TRBJ1-1	NA	NA	TGCAGCGTTGTTATAGGGGGCACTGAAGCTTTCTTT	CSVVIGGTEAFF
TRBV14	TRBJ1-2	NA	few	TGTGCCAGCAGCCAAGGCGGGGGACCAGGGGCTAACTATGGCTACACCTTC	CASSQGGGPGANYGYTF
TRBV4-1	TRBJ1-4	TRBD1	NA	TGCGCCAGCAGCCGGAACAGGGGAGAGGAAAAACTGTTTTTT	CASSRNRGEEKLFF
TRBV30	TRBJ1-6	TRBD1	NA	TGTGCCTGGTCCCAGGACAGGATCCCTACCTATAATTCACCCCTCCACTTT	CAWSQDRIPTYNSPLHF
TRBV19	TRBJ2-7	NA	NA	TGTGCCAGTAGTATTAGGGGGAGATACGAGCAGTACTTC	CASSIRGRYEQYF
TRBV25-1	TRBJ1-4	TRBD1	NA	TGTGCCAGCAGTGAGGGACAGAGTGGAGAAAAACTGTTTTTT	CASSEGQSGEKLFF
TRBV19	TRBJ2-5	NA	NA	TGTGCCAGTAGTTCCCGACAGATTCAAGAGACCCAGTACTTC	CASSSRQIQETQYF
TRBV11-2	TRBJ2-3	NA	NA	TGTGCCAGCAGCCCCGGGACTGGCTTTACAGATACGCAGTATTTT	CASSPGTGFTDTQYF
TRBV7-9	TRBJ1-1	NA	NA	TGTGCCAGCAGCTCAGGGGCCATGAACACTGAAGCTTTCTTT	CASSSGAMNTEAFF
TRBV6-1	TRBJ2-6	TRBD1	NA	TGTGCCAGCATTTTCGGGCAGGGGGCTCTCGTCCTGACTTTC	CASIFGQGALVLTF
TRBV4-2	TRBJ1-4	NA	NA	TGTGCCAGCAGCCAGGGGGCGGGGGGTGAAAAACTGTTTTTT	CASSQGAGGEKLFF
TRBV19	TRBJ2-6	NA	once	TGTGCCAGTACCCCAGGTTCTGGGGCCAACGTCCTGACTTTC	CASTPGSGANVLTF
TRBV7-6	TRBJ2-3	TRBD2	NA	TGTGCCAGCAGCTTAAAATCGGGACTAGCGGGAGATACGCAGTATTTT	CASSLKSGLAGDTQYF
TRBV15	TRBJ2-2	NA	NA	TGTGCCACCAGGGGGGCCGCGAACACCGGGGAGCTGTTTTTT	CATRGAANTGELFF
TRBV2	TRBJ1-1	NA	NA	TGTGCCAGCAGTGGGCAGGGATTAGTTGAAGCTTTCTTT	CASSGQGLVEAFF
TRBV11-2	TRBJ2-7	TRBD1	NA	TGTGCCAGCAGCCTGACAGGGTTCGAGCAGTACTTC	CASSLTGFEQYF
TRBV29-1	TRBJ1-3	TRBD1	NA	TGCAGCGCAGTTGGGACAGACTCTGGAAACACCATATATTTT	CSAVGTDSGNTIYF